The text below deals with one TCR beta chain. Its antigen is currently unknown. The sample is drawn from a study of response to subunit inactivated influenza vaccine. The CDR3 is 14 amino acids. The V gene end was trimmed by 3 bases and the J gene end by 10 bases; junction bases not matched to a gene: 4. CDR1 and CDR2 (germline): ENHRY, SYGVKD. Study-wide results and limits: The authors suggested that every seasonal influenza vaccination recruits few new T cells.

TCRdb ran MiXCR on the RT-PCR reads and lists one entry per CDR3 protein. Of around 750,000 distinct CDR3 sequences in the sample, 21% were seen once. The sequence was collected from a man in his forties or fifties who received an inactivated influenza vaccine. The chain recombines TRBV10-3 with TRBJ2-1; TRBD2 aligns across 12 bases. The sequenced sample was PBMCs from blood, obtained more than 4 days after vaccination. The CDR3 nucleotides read TGTGCCATCAGTGAATCCGGACTAGCGGGAGAGCAGTTCTTC. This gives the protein CAISESGLAGEQFF.